Listed below are T cell receptor beta chains from one sample, sequenced in a study of molecular identifiers for immune sequencing clone quantification. TCRdb analysed the PCR reads with MiXCR anew, one entry per CDR3 protein. This table holds more than 450,000 distinct CDR3 sequences, under 30% found once. Sequenced: naive CD8+ T cells from blood, with Jurkat cell RNA spiked in. The source of these receptors is a human donor in good health. Some libraries in this study had Jurkat cell RNA spiked in. The CDR3 runs from the conserved cysteine through the conserved F or W. D genes are given only for firm matches. The size of a clone is reported for some rows only, either as once, few or many, or as a class for expanded clones.

abundance,v_gene,d_gene,j_gene,CDR3aa,CDR3nt
.,TRBV7-9,.,TRBJ1-1,CASTGPDTEAFF,TGTGCCAGCACCGGACCAGACACTGAAGCTTTCTTT
.,TRBV20-1,TRBD1,TRBJ1-1,CSARQGAGGTETFF,TGCAGTGCTAGACAGGGGGCAGGCGGCACTGAAACTTTCTTT
many,TRBV28,TRBD2,TRBJ2-3,CASSPRLAGDTQYF,TGTGCCAGCTCGCCGAGGCTAGCGGGAGATACGCAGTATTTT
few,TRBV12-3/TRBV12-4,.,TRBJ2-7,CASSFQGWEQYF,TGTGCCAGCAGCTTTCAGGGGTGGGAGCAGTACTTC
.,TRBV30,.,TRBJ2-1,CVWTLDYYNEQFF,TGTGTTTGGACCTTGGACTACTACAATGAGCAGTTCTTC
many,TRBV24-1,.,TRBJ1-5,CATSDGTDSNQPQHF,TGTGCCACCAGTGATGGGACGGATAGCAATCAGCCCCAGCATTTT
few,TRBV27,TRBD2,TRBJ2-3,CASSFGLAGGTQYF,TGTGCCAGCAGTTTTGGCCTAGCGGGTGGAACGCAGTATTTT
many,TRBV5-1,TRBD2,TRBJ2-7,CASSPDGGIYEQYF,TGCGCCAGCAGCCCCGACGGGGGGATCTACGAGCAGTACTTC
many,TRBV7-8,.,TRBJ1-5,CASSLVRDYSNQPQHF,TGTGCCAGCAGCTTAGTCAGGGATTATAGCAATCAGCCCCAGCATTTT
many,TRBV12-3/TRBV12-4,.,TRBJ1-4,CASSPGPGGGEKLFF,TGTGCCAGCAGTCCAGGACCTGGCGGCGGCGAAAAACTGTTTTTT
few,TRBV27,.,TRBJ1-4,CASSLSGSTNEKLFF,TGTGCCAGCAGTTTATCTGGGTCAACTAATGAAAAACTGTTTTTT
.,TRBV28,TRBD1,TRBJ2-5,CASSEHTGDRGYQETQYF,TGTGCCAGCAGTGAACATACCGGGGACAGGGGTTACCAAGAGACCCAGTACTTC
few,TRBV12-3/TRBV12-4,.,TRBJ1-5,CASSPRAVQSNQPQHF,TGTGCCAGCAGTCCCCGAGCGGTCCAGAGCAATCAGCCCCAGCATTTT
few,TRBV27,TRBD2,TRBJ2-3,CASSSGTSLGTDTQYF,TGTGCCAGCAGCTCCGGGACTAGTCTCGGCACAGATACGCAGTATTTT
few,TRBV2,.,TRBJ1-5,CASSPSEGNQPQHF,TGTGCCAGCAGTCCATCGGAAGGCAATCAGCCCCAGCATTTT
many,TRBV7-3,TRBD2,TRBJ2-3,CASSEGLAGGEDTQYF,TGTGCCAGCAGCGAGGGACTAGCGGGAGGGGAGGATACGCAGTATTTT
many,TRBV28,TRBD1,TRBJ1-4,CASSPTGPEKLFF,TGTGCCAGCAGTCCGACAGGGCCGGAAAAACTGTTTTTT
.,TRBV29-1,.,TRBJ1-3,CSVSYKGGSGNTIYF,TGCAGCGTCTCATATAAAGGGGGATCTGGAAACACCATATATTTT
few,TRBV3-1,.,TRBJ2-1,CASSQYFNEQFF,TGTGCCAGCAGCCAATACTTTAATGAGCAGTTCTTC
few,TRBV15,.,TRBJ1-1,CATSRDAALDTEAFF,TGTGCCACCAGCAGAGACGCGGCGTTGGACACTGAAGCTTTCTTT
many,TRBV7-2,TRBD1,TRBJ2-7,CASSITGAWREQYF,TGTGCCAGCAGCATTACAGGGGCTTGGCGCGAGCAGTACTTC
few,TRBV7-9,TRBD2,TRBJ2-5,CASSLTIAGRQETQYF,TGTGCCAGCAGCTTAACGATAGCGGGGCGGCAAGAGACCCAGTACTTC
few,TRBV4-3,.,TRBJ1-1,CASSQDLSGGTEAFF,TGCGCCAGCAGCCAAGATCTTTCGGGGGGCACTGAAGCTTTCTTT
.,TRBV24-1,TRBD1,TRBJ2-2,CATSGWDRGTGELFF,TGTGCCACCAGTGGCTGGGACAGGGGGACCGGGGAGCTGTTTTTT
few,TRBV6-5,TRBD1,TRBJ2-1,CATLEQGENNEQFF,TGTGCCACTCTCGAACAGGGGGAAAACAATGAGCAGTTCTTC
many,TRBV7-9,.,TRBJ2-4,CASSPMGENIQYF,TGTGCCAGCAGCCCGATGGGGGAAAACATTCAGTACTTC
few,TRBV25-1,.,TRBJ2-5,CASSEAGIQETQYF,TGTGCCAGCAGTGAGGCCGGAATCCAAGAGACCCAGTACTTC
.,TRBV4-2,.,TRBJ2-7,CARSPTPGSYAQYF,TGTGCCCGCAGCCCCACGCCGGGGTCCTACGCGCAGTACTTC
.,TRBV11-2,.,TRBJ1-1,CASSFVLSRGTEAFF,TGTGCCAGCAGCTTTGTACTATCCCGTGGAACTGAAGCTTTCTTT
.,TRBV5-6,.,TRBJ2-1,CASSPKGRANEQFF,TGTGCCAGCAGCCCCAAGGGACGGGCCAATGAGCAGTTCTTC
many,TRBV5-1,TRBD2,TRBJ2-3,CASSSAASGPTDTQYF,TGCGCCAGCAGTTCCGCGGCTAGCGGGCCTACAGATACGCAGTATTTT
few,TRBV10-3,TRBD1,TRBJ1-2,CAISDTGASYGYTF,TGTGCCATCAGTGACACAGGGGCGAGCTATGGCTACACCTTC
.,TRBV27,TRBD2,TRBJ2-5,CASSLWEGGTQYF,TGTGCCAGCAGTTTGTGGGAGGGAGGGACCCAGTACTTC
.,TRBV7-9,.,TRBJ1-3,CASSPRDTNLARNTIYF,TGTGCCAGCAGCCCAAGGGACACCAACCTGGCACGAAACACCATATATTTT
.,TRBV7-9,TRBD1,TRBJ1-1,CASSGGQEAFF,TGTGCCAGCAGCGGCGGACAGGAGGCTTTCTTT
many,TRBV2,.,TRBJ2-4,CASQPGVENGQYF,TGTGCCAGCCAACCGGGGGTAGAAAACGGTCAGTACTTC
.,TRBV27,.,TRBJ2-7,CASSLSGRGDYEQYF,TGTGCCAGCAGTTTATCGGGTCGTGGGGACTACGAGCAGTACTTC
many,TRBV7-9,.,TRBJ2-7,CASSPEERYEQYF,TGTGCCAGCAGCCCAGAGGAGCGGTACGAGCAGTACTTC
many,TRBV5-4,.,TRBJ2-7,CASSFGQLEQYF,TGTGCCAGCAGCTTTGGACAGCTCGAGCAGTACTTC
few,TRBV19,TRBD1,TRBJ1-5,CASSTGQGRGQPQHF,TGTGCCAGTAGTACCGGACAGGGGAGGGGTCAGCCCCAGCATTTT
many,TRBV7-6,.,TRBJ2-1,CASSLQGPYNEQFF,TGTGCCAGCAGCTTACAGGGTCCCTACAATGAGCAGTTCTTC
.,TRBV4-3,.,TRBJ1-2,CASSQDVVGPFSGYTF,TGCGCCAGCAGCCAAGACGTTGTCGGGCCCTTCTCTGGCTACACCTTC
few,TRBV20-1,.,TRBJ2-5,CSAPTRPHGAALYQETQYF,TGCAGTGCTCCGACCCGACCTCATGGGGCGGCCTTGTACCAAGAGACCCAGTACTTC
many,TRBV28,.,TRBJ1-3,CASSFRGSGNTIYF,TGTGCCAGCAGTTTTAGGGGATCTGGAAACACCATATATTTT
.,TRBV7-9,.,TRBJ1-5,CASSPIMGYQPQHF,TGTGCCAGCAGCCCAATCATGGGGTATCAGCCCCAGCATTTT
few,TRBV6-2/TRBV6-3,TRBD2,TRBJ2-1,CASSYRAGVTNEQFF,TGTGCCAGCAGTTACCGAGCGGGAGTAACGAATGAGCAGTTCTTC
few,TRBV14,TRBD1,TRBJ2-3,CASSHDRDITDTQYF,TGTGCCAGCAGCCACGACAGGGATATCACAGATACGCAGTATTTT